The clone carrying this T cell receptor (beta chain) was recorded once. Its specificity is not known. CDR1 and CDR2 from the germline V gene are DFQATT and SNEGSKA (reference sequence). Trimming took 6 bases from V and 5 from J; bases not matched to a gene: 12. The CDR3 runs 14 residues. The sample is drawn from a study of T cells in Graves' hyperthyroidism and ophthalmopathy. General study findings and limits: Expanded thyroid clonotypes (above 0.001) were mostly also found in blood. The authors' 13 V-J model separated ophthalmopathy from stable hyperthyroidism.

What was amplified from RNA transcripts were TCR beta CDR3 regions. In the first-round RT-PCR of the TCR CDR3, the HTBI primer set was used. TCRdb re-derived calls from the multiplex PCR reads in MiXCR, one entry per CDR3 protein. This sample has under 450,000 distinct CDR3 sequences; approximately 17% occur once, and the top ten carry about a third. Sequencing was performed on blood. The rearrangement links TRBV20-1 to TRBJ1-2; TRBD1 agrees at 7 bases. This receptor was identified in a woman aged 30 to 39 with Graves' hyperthyroidism that later progressed to Graves' ophthalmopathy. In DNA form, the CDR3 reads TGCAGTGCCACTGAGGGGGCGCGGGAATATGGCTACACCTTC. It translates to CSATEGAREYGYTF.